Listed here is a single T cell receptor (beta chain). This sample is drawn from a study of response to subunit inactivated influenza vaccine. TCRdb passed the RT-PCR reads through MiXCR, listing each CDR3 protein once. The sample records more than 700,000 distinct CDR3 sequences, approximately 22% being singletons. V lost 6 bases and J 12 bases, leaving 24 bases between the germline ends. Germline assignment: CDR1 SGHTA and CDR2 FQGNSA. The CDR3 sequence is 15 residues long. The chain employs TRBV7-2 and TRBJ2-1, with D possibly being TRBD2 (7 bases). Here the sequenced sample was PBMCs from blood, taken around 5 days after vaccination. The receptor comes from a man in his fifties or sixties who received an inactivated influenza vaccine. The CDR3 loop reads CASRVLGGRDYVQFF. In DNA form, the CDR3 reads TGTGCCAGCAGAGTTTTGGGGGGGCGAGACTATGTGCAGTTCTTC.